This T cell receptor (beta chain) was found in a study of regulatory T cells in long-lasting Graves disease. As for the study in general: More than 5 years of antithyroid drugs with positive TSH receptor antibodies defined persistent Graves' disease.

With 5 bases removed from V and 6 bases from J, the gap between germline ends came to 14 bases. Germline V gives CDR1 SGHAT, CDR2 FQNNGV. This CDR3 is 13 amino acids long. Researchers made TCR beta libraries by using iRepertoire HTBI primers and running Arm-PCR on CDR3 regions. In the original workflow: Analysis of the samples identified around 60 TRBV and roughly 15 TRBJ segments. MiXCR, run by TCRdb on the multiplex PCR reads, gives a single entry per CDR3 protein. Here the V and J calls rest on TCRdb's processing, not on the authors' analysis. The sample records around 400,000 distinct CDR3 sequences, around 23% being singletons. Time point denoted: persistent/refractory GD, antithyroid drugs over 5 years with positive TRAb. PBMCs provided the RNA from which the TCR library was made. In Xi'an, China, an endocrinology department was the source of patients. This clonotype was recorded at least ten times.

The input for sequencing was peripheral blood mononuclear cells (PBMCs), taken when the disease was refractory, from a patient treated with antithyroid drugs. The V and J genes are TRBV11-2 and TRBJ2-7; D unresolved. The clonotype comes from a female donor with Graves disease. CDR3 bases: TGTGCCAGCAGCCCCGGTCGGGTGTCCGAGCAGTACTTC. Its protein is CASSPGRVSEQYF.